These T cell receptor beta chains were read from a single sample in a study of T cells in localized non-small cell lung cancer. Data came from immunoSEQ multiplex PCR; TCRdb stores just in-frame clones and leaves some out. Altogether thousands of clones are present, roughly a sixth being singletons, with the ten largest covering around a quarter. The material sequenced was lung tumor tissue, taken before any cancer treatment. These receptor sequences come from a female donor at least 60 years old with stage I squamous cell lung carcinoma. CDR3s include the opening cysteine and the closing phenylalanine or tryptophan. A D gene is named only where the DNA matches it firmly. Rows give clone size only sometimes, using once, few, many, or a class for an expanded clone.

v_gene	abundance	d_gene	j_gene	CDR3nt	CDR3aa
TRBV5-1	.	TRBD1	TRBJ1-1	TGCGCCAGCAGCTCCAGCGGGACAGGGGGCACTGAAGCTTTCTTT	CASSSSGTGGTEAFF
TRBV5-1	.	TRBD1	TRBJ2-3	TGCGCCAGCAGCTTGCAGGGGGCAAGGACAGATACGCAGTATTTT	CASSLQGARTDTQYF
TRBV28	few	TRBD2	TRBJ2-7	TGTGCCAGCACCCCCGTAGCGGGAGCACGCGAGCAGTACTTC	CASTPVAGAREQYF
TRBV19	.	.	TRBJ1-2	TGTGCCAGTAGTCTACCGCGGACTCTAGGAAACTATGGCTACACCTTC	CASSLPRTLGNYGYTF
TRBV28	.	TRBD1	TRBJ1-2	TGTGCCAGCGAGGTCCCCCTAGGGAACGACAGGGGTAAAGAGGACTATGGCTACACCTTC	CASEVPLGNDRGKEDYGYTF
TRBV5-1	.	TRBD2	TRBJ2-1	TGCGCCAGCAGCTTTGGTAGCGGGAGGAATGAGCAGTTCTTC	CASSFGSGRNEQFF
TRBV29-1	.	.	TRBJ2-1	TGCAGCGGAGGTTATCCCGGCAATGAGCAGTTCTTC	CSGGYPGNEQFF
TRBV28	.	TRBD1	TRBJ1-4	TGTGCCAGCAGTGCCACAGGGGATGATGAAAAACTGTTTTTT	CASSATGDDEKLFF
TRBV5-1	few	.	TRBJ2-3	TGCGCCAGCAGTACGGGACCCAAGACAGATACGCAGTATTTT	CASSTGPKTDTQYF
TRBV27	few	TRBD1	TRBJ1-2	TGTGCCAGCAGTTTATCCTTTGACAGGGGCCATGGCTACACCTTC	CASSLSFDRGHGYTF
TRBV9	medium-sized	TRBD1	TRBJ2-5	TGTGCCAGCAGTCACCGGGACAGCCCCGGACAAGAGACCCAGTACTTC	CASSHRDSPGQETQYF
TRBV11-3	medium-sized	TRBD1	TRBJ1-4	TGTGCCAGCAGCCTAGGAAGGGACAGCCTGGAAGCCCCGGAGGAAAAACTGTTTTTT	CASSLGRDSLEAPEEKLFF
TRBV2	many	TRBD1	TRBJ2-7	TGTGCCAGCAGGGGGACAGTTCCCTACGAGCAGTACTTC	CASRGTVPYEQYF
TRBV11-3	few	.	TRBJ2-2	TGTGCCAGCAGCTCTCGGGAAGGTTGGGTCACCGGGGAGCTGTTTTTT	CASSSREGWVTGELFF
TRBV11-3	medium-sized	TRBD2	TRBJ2-7	TGTGCCAGCAGCTTGATGTCTAGCGGGAGGGGTTCAGAGCAGTACTTC	CASSLMSSGRGSEQYF
TRBV28	.	.	TRBJ1-1	TGTGCCAGCATCGGAGGGGTCAACCGTCCTGGGGGGACTGAAGCTTTCTTT	CASIGGVNRPGGTEAFF
TRBV30	large	TRBD1	TRBJ2-6	TGTGCCACCCGACAGGGAAGGTCTGGGGCCAACGTCCTGACTTTC	CATRQGRSGANVLTF
TRBV25-1	once	.	TRBJ1-5	TGTGCCAGCAGTGAATGGGGGGATCAGCCCCAGCATTTT	CASSEWGDQPQHF
TRBV15	few	TRBD1	TRBJ1-4	TGTGCCACCAGCAGAGACCCACCGATAGGGACAGGGCGGACTAATGAAAAACTGTTTTTT	CATSRDPPIGTGRTNEKLFF
TRBV19	.	.	TRBJ2-2	TGTGCCACAGAACTCCGGGACACGAACACCGGGGAGCTGTTTTTT	CATELRDTNTGELFF
TRBV29-1	.	.	TRBJ1-2	TGCAGCGTGACAGGAGTATCAGGCTATGGCTACACCTTC	CSVTGVSGYGYTF
TRBV18	.	.	TRBJ2-5	TGTGCCAGCTCACCTTCCCTGGGTAGCGGAGAGACCCAGTACTTC	CASSPSLGSGETQYF
TRBV15	few	.	TRBJ2-3	TGTGCCACCAGCAGAGGATCCCGGGGCCCACGTGGGATTATGGATACGCAGTATTTT	CATSRGSRGPRGIMDTQYF
TRBV9	few	TRBD2	TRBJ2-7	TGTGCCAGCAGTGGGCTAGCGGGAGAGATGGGCGAGCAGTACTTC	CASSGLAGEMGEQYF
TRBV7-2	medium-sized	.	TRBJ2-1	TGTGCCAGCAGCCGCGACAACCTGAATGAGCAGTTCTTC	CASSRDNLNEQFF
TRBV30	few	.	TRBJ2-2	TGTGCCTGGAGACTAATCACCGGGGAGCTGTTTTTT	CAWRLITGELFF
TRBV6-8	.	TRBD2	TRBJ2-2	TGTGCCAGCAGTAGCTCGGGACTAGCGGGAAGAGGAACCGGGGAGCTGTTTTTT	CASSSSGLAGRGTGELFF
TRBV11-3	few	.	TRBJ1-1	TGTGCCAGCAGCCCCTGGGGGGGAAGGGGCACTGAAGCTTTCTTT	CASSPWGGRGTEAFF
TRBV19	.	.	TRBJ1-3	TGTGCCAGTAGTTCGGACAATATTTCTGGAAACACCATATATTTT	CASSSDNISGNTIYF
TRBV28	few	.	TRBJ1-1	TGTGCCAGCAATCCCCCTTGGGGCCTGAACACTGAAGCTTTCTTT	CASNPPWGLNTEAFF
TRBV28	few	.	TRBJ1-2	TGTGCCAGCAGTTCAATTCCCCGCCGGGATAACTATGGCTACACCTTC	CASSSIPRRDNYGYTF
TRBV9	few	.	TRBJ2-7	TGTGCCAGCAGTGAAGCGCACTTATCCTACGAGCAGTACTTC	CASSEAHLSYEQYF
TRBV11-3	medium-sized	TRBD1	TRBJ1-2	TGTGCCAGCAGCAAAGGACAGGGGCAGAACTATGGCTACACCTTC	CASSKGQGQNYGYTF
TRBV6-8	medium-sized	.	TRBJ2-7	TGTGCCAGCAGTTATGAGGAATACGAGCAGTACTTC	CASSYEEYEQYF
TRBV11-3	.	TRBD1	TRBJ2-3	TGTGCCAGCAGCTCGGACAGGGCGACAGATACGCAGTATTTT	CASSSDRATDTQYF
TRBV11-3	large	.	TRBJ1-1	TGTGCCAGCAGCTCCCACGATCTTAGGGGGGCGCAGGCTGAAGCTTTCTTT	CASSSHDLRGAQAEAFF
TRBV5-1	.	.	TRBJ2-7	TGCGCCAGCAGCTTGGATGCTGGCACTGGTCGCGGATACTTC	CASSLDAGTGRGYF
TRBV5-1	.	.	TRBJ2-7	TGCGCCAGCAGCTTGGATGGCGGGACCGGCTACGAGCAGTACTTC	CASSLDGGTGYEQYF
TRBV6-8	few	TRBD2	TRBJ2-2	TGTGCCAGCAGTTACTCGAGTAGCGGGAGGTTCGGGGAGCTGTTTTTT	CASSYSSSGRFGELFF
TRBV5-1	.	TRBD2	TRBJ2-7	TGCGCCAGCAGCTTGAAGCGGGAGGGCCTTTTCGACGAGCAGTACTTC	CASSLKREGLFDEQYF
TRBV19	.	TRBD2	TRBJ2-5	TGTGCCAGTAGTATAAGAGCACTAGCGGGAAGTCGGGAGACCCAGTACTTC	CASSIRALAGSRETQYF
TRBV19	few	.	TRBJ1-4	TGTGCCAGTAGTGATAAAGGTGCAACTAATGAAAAACTGTTTTTT	CASSDKGATNEKLFF
TRBV1	.	.	TRBJ2-3	TGCGCCAGCAGCCAACAGGGGGCTAGCACAGATACGCAGTATTTT	CASSQQGASTDTQYF